This TCR beta chain was identified in a study of blood T cells in healthy people across ages. The study, taken as a whole, reports: A strong correlation between TCR beta diversity and naive T cell percentage was seen.

Samples each had at least 5.5 micrograms of total RNA extracted. In regard to this clonotype: Antigen unknown.

The CDR3 has 15 amino acids. V shed 6 bases and J 5 bases; nucleotides not matched to a gene: 10. Germline loops: CDR1 SGHTA, CDR2 FQGNSA. For the second PCR, which ran for 7 to 11 cycles, a sample-barcoded 5' primer and a J-beta primer mix were used. Each sample yielded at least 2.5 million CDR3-containing paired-end reads. One entry per CDR3 protein results from TCRdb running MiXCR on the 5' RACE reads. The sample lists hundreds of thousands of distinct CDR3 sequences, 45% to 70% occurring once. The clonotype comes from a man aged 35-49 years in good health. The specimen was blood. The chain recombines TRBV7-2 with TRBJ2-1; 7 bases agree with TRBD2. DNA of the CDR3: TGTGCCAGCAGTCCTCTTCAGCGGGGAAACAATGAGCAGTTCTTC. Protein sequence: CASSPLQRGNNEQFF.